This T cell receptor beta chain was retrieved from a study of cytomegalovirus exposure and HLA in healthy donors. Study-level points and caveats: An ancestry cluster, one associated with Asian ancestry, reportedly showed fewer N-insertions than the 666-donor mean in a later analysis. High sensitivity and specificity were reportedly achieved when the classifier diagnosed cytomegalovirus status. In a later analysis, at a false discovery rate of 0.05, roughly 17,000 TCR beta sequences matched HLA alleles. The study reported that TCR beta sequences accurately predicted HLA-A and HLA-B alleles in most subjects.

In regard to this clone: No antigen is known for it.

13 Jbeta primers and 60 Vbeta primers were used for the PCR. Sequencing was performed with immunoSEQ multiplex PCR; in TCRdb, only in-frame clones are kept and a portion is missing. The table lists fewer than 150,000 clones, 80% of them singletons. The clonotype originates from a young man in good health and CMV-seronegative. The sequenced material came from PBMCs.

CDR3 sequence (DNA): TGCGCCAGCAGCTTGGACCCGACAGGAACCAACTATGGCTACACCTTC. It codes for CASSLDPTGTNYGYTF. The gene calls are TRBV5-1 and TRBJ1-2, with D perhaps matching TRBD1 (6 bases). This CDR3 comprises 16 residues. V lost 0 bases and J 2 bases, leaving 14 bases between the germline ends. Germline V CDR1 and CDR2: SGHRS, YFSETQ.